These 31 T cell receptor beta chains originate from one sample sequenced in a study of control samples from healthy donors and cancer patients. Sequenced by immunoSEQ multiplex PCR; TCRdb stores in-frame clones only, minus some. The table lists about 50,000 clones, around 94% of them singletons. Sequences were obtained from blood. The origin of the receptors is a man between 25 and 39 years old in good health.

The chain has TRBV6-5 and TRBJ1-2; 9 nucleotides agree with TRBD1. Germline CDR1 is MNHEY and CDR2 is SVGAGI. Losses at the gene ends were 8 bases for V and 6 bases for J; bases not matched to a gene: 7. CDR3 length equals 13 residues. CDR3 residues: CASRDRGADGYTF. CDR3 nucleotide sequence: TGTGCCAGCCGAGACAGGGGGGCGGATGGCTACACCTTC.

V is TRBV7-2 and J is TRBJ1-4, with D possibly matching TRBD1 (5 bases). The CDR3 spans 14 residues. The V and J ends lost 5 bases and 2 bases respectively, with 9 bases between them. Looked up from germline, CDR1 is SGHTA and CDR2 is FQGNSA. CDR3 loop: CASSLRVTNEKLFF. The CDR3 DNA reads TGTGCCAGCAGCCTCAGGGTTACTAATGAAAAACTGTTTTTT. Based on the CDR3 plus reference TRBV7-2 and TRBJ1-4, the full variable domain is GAGVSQSPSNKVTEKGKDVELRCDPISGHTALYWYRQSLGQGLEFLIYFQGNSAPDKSGLPSDRFSAERTGGSVSTLTIQRTQQEDSAVYLCASSLRVTNEKLFFGSGTQLSVL.

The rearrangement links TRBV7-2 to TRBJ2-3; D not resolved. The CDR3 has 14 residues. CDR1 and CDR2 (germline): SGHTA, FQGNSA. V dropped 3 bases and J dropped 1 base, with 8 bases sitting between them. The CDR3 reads CASSFSTGTDTQYF. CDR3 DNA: TGTGCCAGCAGCTTTTCGACTGGCACAGATACGCAGTATTTT.

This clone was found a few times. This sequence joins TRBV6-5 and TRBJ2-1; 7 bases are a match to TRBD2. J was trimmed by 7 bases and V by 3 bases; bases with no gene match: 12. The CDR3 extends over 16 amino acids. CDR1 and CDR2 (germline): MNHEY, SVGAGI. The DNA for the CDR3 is TGTGCCAGCAGTTATCGGGGAGGGCGGGGCCCAAATGAGCAGTTCTTC. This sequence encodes CASSYRGGRGPNEQFF.

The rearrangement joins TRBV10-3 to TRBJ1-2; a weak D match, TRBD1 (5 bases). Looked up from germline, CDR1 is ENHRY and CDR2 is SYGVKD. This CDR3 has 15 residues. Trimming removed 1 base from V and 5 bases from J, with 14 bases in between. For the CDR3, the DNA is TGTGCCATCAGTGAGTTCAGGGAGACGGTATATGGCTACACCTTC. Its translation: CAISEFRETVYGYTF.

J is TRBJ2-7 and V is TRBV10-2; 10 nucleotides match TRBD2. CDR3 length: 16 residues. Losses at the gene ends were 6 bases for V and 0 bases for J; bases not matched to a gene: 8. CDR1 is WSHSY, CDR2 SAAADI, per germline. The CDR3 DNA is TGCGCCAGCAGACCACCGACTAGCGGGTTCTCCTACGAGCAGTACTTC. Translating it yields CASRPPTSGFSYEQYF.

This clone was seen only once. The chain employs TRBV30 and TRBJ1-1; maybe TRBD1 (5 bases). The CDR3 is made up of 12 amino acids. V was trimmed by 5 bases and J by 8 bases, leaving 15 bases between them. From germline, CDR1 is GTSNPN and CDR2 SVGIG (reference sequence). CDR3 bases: TGTGCCTGGGGAGGGGACGAGGCCGAAGCTTTCTTT. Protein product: CAWGGDEAEAFF.

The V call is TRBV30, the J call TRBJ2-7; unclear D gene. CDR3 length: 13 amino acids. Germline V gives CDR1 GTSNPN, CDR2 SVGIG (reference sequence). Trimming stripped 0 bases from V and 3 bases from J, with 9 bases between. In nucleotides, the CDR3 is TGTGCCTGGAGTGTAAAGTCGCGCTACGAGCAGTACTTC. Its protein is CAWSVKSRYEQYF.

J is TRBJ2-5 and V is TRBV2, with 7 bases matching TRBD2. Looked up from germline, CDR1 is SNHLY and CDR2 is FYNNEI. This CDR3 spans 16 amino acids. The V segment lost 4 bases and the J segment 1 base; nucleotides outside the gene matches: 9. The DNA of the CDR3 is TGTGCCAGCAGTGGAAGGGGCGGGGGTTTCCAAGAGACCCAGTACTTC. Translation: CASSGRGGGFQETQYF.

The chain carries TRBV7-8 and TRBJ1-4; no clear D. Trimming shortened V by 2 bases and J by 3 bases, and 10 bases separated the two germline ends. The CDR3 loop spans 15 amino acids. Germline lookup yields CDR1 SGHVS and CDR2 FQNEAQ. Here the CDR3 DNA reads TGTGCCAGCAGCTTATCTGGGCGACCTAATGAAAAACTGTTTTTT. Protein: CASSLSGRPNEKLFF.

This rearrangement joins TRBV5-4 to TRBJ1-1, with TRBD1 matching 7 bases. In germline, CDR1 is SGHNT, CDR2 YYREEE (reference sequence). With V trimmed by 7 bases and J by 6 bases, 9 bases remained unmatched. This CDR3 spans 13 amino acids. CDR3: CASSLDRISEAFF. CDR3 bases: TGTGCCAGCTCTCTGGACAGGATATCTGAAGCTTTCTTT.

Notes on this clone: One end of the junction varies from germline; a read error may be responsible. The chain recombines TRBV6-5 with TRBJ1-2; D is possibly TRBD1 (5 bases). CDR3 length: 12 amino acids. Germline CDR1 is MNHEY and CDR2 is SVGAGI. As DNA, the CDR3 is TGTGCCAGCAGTTCACCCGGGACCTACACCCACTTC. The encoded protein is CASSSPGTYTHF.

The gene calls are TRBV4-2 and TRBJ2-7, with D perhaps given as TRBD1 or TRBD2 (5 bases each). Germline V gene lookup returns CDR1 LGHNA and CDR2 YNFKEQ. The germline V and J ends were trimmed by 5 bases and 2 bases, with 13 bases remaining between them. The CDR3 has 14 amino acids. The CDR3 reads CASSGDGKTYEQYF. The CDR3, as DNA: TGTGCCAGCAGCGGGGACGGGAAAACCTACGAGCAGTACTTC.

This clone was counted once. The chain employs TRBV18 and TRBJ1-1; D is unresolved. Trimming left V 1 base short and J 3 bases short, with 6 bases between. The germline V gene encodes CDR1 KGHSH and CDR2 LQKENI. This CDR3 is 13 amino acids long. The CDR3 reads CASSPRPDTEAFF. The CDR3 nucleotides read TGTGCCAGCTCACCACGGCCCGACACTGAAGCTTTCTTT.

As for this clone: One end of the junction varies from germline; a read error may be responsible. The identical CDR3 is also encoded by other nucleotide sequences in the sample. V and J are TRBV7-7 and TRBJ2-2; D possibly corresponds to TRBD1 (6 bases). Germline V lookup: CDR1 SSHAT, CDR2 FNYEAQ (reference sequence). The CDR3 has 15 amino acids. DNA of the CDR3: TGTGCTAGCAGCCTTCAGGGGCCGAACACCGGGGAGCTGTTTTTT. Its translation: CASSLQGPNTGELFF.

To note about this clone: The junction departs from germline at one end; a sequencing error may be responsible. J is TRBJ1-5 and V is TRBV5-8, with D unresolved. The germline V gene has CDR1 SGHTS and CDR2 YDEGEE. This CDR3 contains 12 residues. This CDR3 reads CASSQNIGPRAF. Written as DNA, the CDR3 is TGTGCCAGCAGCCAAAATATTGGACCACGGGCATTT.

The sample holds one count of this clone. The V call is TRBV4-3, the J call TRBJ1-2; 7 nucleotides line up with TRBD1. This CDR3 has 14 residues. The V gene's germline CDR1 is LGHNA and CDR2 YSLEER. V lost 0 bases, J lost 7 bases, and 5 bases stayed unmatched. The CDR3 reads CASSQESAGGGYTF. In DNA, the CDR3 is TGCGCCAGCAGCCAAGAGTCTGCAGGGGGTGGCTACACCTTC.

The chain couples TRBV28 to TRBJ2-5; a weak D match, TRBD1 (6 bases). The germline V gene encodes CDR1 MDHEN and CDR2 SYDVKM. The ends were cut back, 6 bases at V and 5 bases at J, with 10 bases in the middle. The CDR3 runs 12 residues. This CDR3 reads CASRQGRETQYF. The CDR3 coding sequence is TGTGCCAGCAGACAGGGAAGGGAGACCCAGTACTTC. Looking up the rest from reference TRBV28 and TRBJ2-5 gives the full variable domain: DVKVTQSSRYLVKRTGEKVFLECVQDMDHENMFWYRQDPGLGLRLIYFSYDVKMKEKGDIPEGYSVSREKKERFSLILESASTNQTSMYLCASRQGRETQYFGPGTRLLVL.

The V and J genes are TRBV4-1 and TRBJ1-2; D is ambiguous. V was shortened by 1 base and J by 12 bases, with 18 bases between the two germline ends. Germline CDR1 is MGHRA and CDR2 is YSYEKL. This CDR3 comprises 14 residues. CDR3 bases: TGCGCCAGCAGCCAAGTTGGATTGGCAGCCGAGAACACCTTC. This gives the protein CASSQVGLAAENTF.

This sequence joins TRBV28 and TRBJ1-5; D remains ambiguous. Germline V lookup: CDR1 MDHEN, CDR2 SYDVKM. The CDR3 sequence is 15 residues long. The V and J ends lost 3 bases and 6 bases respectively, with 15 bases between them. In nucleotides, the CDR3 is TGTGCCAGCAGTTTGATGTTCAGGAACGGTCAGCCCCAGCATTTT. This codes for CASSLMFRNGQPQHF.

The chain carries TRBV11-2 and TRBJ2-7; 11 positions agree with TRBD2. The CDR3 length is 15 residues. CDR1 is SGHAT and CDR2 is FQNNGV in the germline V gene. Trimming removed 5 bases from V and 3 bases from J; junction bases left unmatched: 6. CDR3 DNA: TGTGCCAGCAGCATCACCGGGACTAGCGGCTACGAGCAGTACTTC. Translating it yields CASSITGTSGYEQYF.

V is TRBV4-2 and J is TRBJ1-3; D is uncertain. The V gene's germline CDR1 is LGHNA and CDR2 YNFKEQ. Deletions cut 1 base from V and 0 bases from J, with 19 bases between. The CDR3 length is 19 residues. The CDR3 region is CASSQVRSGSLLSGNTIYF. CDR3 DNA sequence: TGTGCCAGCAGCCAAGTTAGGTCGGGCAGTCTACTCTCTGGAAACACCATATATTTT.

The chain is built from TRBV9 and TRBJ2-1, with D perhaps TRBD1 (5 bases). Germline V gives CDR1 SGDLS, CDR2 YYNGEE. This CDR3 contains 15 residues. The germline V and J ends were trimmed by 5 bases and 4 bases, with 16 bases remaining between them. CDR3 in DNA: TGTGCCAGCAGTTCAACAGGATCCTCGTACAATGAGCAGTTCTTC. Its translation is CASSSTGSSYNEQFF.

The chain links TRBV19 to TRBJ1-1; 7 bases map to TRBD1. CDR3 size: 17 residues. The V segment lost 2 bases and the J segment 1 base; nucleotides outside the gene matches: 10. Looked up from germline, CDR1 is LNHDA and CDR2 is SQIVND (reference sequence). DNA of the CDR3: TGTGCCAGTAGTATATTCCCCCCAGGGGGAGAGAACACTGAAGCTTTCTTT. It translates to CASSIFPPGGENTEAFF.

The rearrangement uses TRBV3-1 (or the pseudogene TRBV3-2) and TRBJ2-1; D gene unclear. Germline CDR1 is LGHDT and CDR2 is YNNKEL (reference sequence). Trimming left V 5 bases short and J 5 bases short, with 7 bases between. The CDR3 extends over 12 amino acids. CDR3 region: CASSFLNNEQFF. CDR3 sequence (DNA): TGTGCCAGCAGCTTTCTCAACAATGAGCAGTTCTTC.

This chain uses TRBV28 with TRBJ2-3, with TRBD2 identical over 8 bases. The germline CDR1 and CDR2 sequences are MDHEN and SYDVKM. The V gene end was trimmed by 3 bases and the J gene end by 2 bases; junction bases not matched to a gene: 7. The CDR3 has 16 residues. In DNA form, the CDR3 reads TGTGCCAGCAGTTTCAGCGGGAGAGGGATCACAGATACGCAGTATTTT. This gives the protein CASSFSGRGITDTQYF.

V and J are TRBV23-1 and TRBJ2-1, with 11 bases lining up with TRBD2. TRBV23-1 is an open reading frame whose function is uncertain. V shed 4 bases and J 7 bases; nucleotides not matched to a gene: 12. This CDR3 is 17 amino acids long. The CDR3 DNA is TGCGCCAGCAGTCGACAGGAAAAGGGACTAGCGGTAAATGAGCAGTTCTTC. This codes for CASSRQEKGLAVNEQFF.

CDR3 bases: TGTGCCAGTAGTAAGGGATACACTGAAGCTTTCTTT. Its protein is CASSKGYTEAFF. The rearrangement links TRBV19 to TRBJ1-1, with unresolved D. Trimming removed 4 bases at V and 3 bases at J, with 6 bases between. The germline V gene has CDR1 LNHDA and CDR2 SQIVND (reference sequence). This CDR3 contains 12 residues. Full variable domain (remainder filled in from reference TRBV19 and TRBJ1-1): DGGITQSPKYLFRKEGQNVTLSCEQNLNHDAMYWYRQDPGQGLRLIYYSQIVNDFQKGDIAEGYSVSREKKESFPLTVTSAQKNPTAFYLCASSKGYTEAFFGQGTRLTVV.

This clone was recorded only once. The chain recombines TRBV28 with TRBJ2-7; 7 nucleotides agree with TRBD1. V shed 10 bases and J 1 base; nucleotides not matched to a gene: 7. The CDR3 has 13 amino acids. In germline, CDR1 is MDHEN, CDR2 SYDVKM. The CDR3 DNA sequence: TGTGCCACCAAGCTGGGACAGTCCTACGAGCAGTACTTC. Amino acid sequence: CATKLGQSYEQYF.

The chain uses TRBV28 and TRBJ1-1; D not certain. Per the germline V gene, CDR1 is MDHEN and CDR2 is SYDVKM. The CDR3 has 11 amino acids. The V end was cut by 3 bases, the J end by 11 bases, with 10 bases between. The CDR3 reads CASSFSRRAFF. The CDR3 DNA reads TGTGCCAGCAGTTTCTCTCGGAGGGCTTTCTTT.

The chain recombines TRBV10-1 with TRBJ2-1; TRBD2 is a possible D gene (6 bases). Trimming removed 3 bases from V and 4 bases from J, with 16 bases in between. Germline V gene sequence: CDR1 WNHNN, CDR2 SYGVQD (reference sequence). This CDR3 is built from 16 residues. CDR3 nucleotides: TGCGCCAGCAGTGACCCGGGACTCGAGGGGTACAATGAGCAGTTCTTC. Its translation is CASSDPGLEGYNEQFF.